This TCR beta chain was identified during a study of cytomegalovirus exposure and HLA in healthy donors. Per germline, CDR1 GTSNPN and CDR2 SVGIG (reference sequence). V lost 0 bases to trimming and J lost 0 bases; unmatched junction nucleotides: 16. The length of the CDR3 is 20 residues. Profiled with immunoSEQ multiplex PCR; TCRdb holds only in-frame clones, not every one. The sample comprises a few hundred thousand clones, roughly 84% of which are singletons, and around 15% rests with the top ten. The sequence derives from a woman aged 25 to 39 in good health and CMV-seropositive. Sample: PBMCs. The chain joins TRBV30 to TRBJ2-7; 11 bases line up with TRBD2. DNA of the CDR3: TGTGCCTGGAGTGTAAAGGTTGGACTAGCGGGCCTAGGGACCTCCTACGAGCAGTACTTC. It specifies CAWSVKVGLAGLGTSYEQYF.